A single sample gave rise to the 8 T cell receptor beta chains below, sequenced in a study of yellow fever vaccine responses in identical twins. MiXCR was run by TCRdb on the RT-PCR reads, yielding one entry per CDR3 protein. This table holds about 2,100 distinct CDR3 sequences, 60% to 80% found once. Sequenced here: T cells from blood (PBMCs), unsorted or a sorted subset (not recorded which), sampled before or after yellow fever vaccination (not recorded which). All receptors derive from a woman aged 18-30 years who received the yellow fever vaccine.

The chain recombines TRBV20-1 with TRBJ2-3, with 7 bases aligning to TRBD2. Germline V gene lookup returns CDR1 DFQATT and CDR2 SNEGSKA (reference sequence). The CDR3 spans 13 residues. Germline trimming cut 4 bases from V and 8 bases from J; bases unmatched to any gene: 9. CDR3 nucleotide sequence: TGCAGTGCTACAAGCGGGGACTCGGGTACGCAGTATTTT. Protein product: CSATSGDSGTQYF.

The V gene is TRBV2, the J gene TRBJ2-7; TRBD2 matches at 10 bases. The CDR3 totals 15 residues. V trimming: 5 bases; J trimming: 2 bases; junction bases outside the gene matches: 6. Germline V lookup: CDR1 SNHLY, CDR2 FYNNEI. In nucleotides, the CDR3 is TGTGCCAGCAGTCTTACTAGCGGGGTCCCCTACGAGCAGTACTTC. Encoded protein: CASSLTSGVPYEQYF.

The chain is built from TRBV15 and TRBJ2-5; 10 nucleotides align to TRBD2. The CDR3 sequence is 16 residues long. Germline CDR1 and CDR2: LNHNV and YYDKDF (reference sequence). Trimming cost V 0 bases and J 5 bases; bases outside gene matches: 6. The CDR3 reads CATSRESGRGGETQYF. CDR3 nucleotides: TGTGCCACCAGCAGAGAAAGCGGGAGGGGGGGGGAGACCCAGTACTTC.

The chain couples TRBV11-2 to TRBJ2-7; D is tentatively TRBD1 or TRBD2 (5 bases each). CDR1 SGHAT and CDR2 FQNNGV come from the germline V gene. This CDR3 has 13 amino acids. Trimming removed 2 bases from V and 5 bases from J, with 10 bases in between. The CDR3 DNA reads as TGTGCCAGCAGCTTATTAAGGGACGACGAGCAGTACTTC. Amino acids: CASSLLRDDEQYF.

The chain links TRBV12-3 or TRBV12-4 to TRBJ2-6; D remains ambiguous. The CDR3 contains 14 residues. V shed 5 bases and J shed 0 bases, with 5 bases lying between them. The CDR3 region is CASSRDSGANVLTF. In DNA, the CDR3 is TGTGCCAGCAGTCGTGACTCTGGGGCCAACGTCCTGACTTTC.

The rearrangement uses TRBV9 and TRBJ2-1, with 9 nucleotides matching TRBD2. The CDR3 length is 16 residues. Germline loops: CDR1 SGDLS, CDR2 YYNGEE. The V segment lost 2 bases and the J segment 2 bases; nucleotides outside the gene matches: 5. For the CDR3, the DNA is TGTGCCAGCAGCGTGATAGCGGGAGAACCCTACAATGAGCAGTTCTTC. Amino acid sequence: CASSVIAGEPYNEQFF.

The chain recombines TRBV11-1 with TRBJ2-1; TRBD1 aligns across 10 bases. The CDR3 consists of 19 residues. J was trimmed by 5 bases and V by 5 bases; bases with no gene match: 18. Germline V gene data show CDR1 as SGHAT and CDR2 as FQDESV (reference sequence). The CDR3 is CASSPRPGTGDLRNNEQFF. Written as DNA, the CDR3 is TGTGCCAGCAGCCCCCGTCCCGGGACAGGGGATTTACGCAACAATGAGCAGTTCTTC.

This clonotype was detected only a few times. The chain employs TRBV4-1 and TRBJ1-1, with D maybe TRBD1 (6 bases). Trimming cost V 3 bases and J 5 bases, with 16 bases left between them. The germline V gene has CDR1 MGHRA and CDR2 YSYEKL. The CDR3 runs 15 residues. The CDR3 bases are TGCGCCAGCAGCCACCCCAGAGGGGGTAGTACTGAAGCTTTCTTT. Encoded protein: CASSHPRGGSTEAFF.